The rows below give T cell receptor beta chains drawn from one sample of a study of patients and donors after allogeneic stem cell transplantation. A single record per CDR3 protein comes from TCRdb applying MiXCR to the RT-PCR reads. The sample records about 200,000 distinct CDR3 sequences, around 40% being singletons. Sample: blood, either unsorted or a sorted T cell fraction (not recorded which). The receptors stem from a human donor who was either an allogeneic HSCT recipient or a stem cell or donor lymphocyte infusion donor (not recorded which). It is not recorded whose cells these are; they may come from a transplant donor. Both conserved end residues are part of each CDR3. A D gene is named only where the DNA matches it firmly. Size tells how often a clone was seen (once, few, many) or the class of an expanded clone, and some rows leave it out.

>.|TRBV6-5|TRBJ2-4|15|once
TGTGCCAGCAGTTACGGGCTTCCCCCCGGGAACATTCAGTACTTC
CASSYGLPPGNIQYF
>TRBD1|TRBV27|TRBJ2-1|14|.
TGTGCCAGCACTAGCAGGGGGTTGAACAATGAGCAGTTCTTC
CASTSRGLNNEQFF
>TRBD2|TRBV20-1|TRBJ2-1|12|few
TGCAGTGCTAACCGGGGGGTCAATGAGCAGTTCTTC
CSANRGVNEQFF
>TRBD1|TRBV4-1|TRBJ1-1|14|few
TGCGCCAGCAGCCGATGGCAGGGGGACACTGAAGCTTTCTTT
CASSRWQGDTEAFF
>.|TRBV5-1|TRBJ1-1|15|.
TGCGCCAGCAGCTTGACCGGGGGACGGGACACTGAAGCTTTCTTT
CASSLTGGRDTEAFF
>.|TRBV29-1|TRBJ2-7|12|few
TGCAGCACCCGTGAGGGGCCCTACGAGCAGTACTTC
CSTREGPYEQYF
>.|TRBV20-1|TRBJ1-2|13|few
TGCAGTGCGGGGGCGACTGAAAACTATGGCTACACCTTC
CSAGATENYGYTF
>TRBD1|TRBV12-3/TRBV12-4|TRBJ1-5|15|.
TGTGCCAGCAGCTCCGGGACAGGGGGCTATCAGCCCCAGCATTTT
CASSSGTGGYQPQHF
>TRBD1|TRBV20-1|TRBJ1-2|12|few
TGCAGTGCGGCTAGGACAGGCTATGGCTACACCTTC
CSAARTGYGYTF
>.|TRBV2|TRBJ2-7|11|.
TGTGCCAGCGGGGGAATCTACGAGCAGTACTTC
CASGGIYEQYF
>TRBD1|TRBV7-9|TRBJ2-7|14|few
TGCGCCAGCAGCCTCCGGGACAGTTCCTACGAGCAGTACTTC
CASSLRDSSYEQYF
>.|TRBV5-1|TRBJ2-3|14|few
TGCGCCAGCAGCTTGGAACGACATGCAGATACGCAGTATTTT
CASSLERHADTQYF
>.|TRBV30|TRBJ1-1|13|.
TGTGCCTGGAGTGTGGGAAGCACTGGGTGGACTTTCTTT
CAWSVGSTGWTFF
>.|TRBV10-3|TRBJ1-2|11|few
TGTGCCATCAGTGACGGGTATGGCTACACCTTC
CAISDGYGYTF
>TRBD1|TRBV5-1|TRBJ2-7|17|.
TGCGCCAGCAGCCGGAACAGGGGGAGCGCGTCCATGAACGAGCAGTACTTC
CASSRNRGSASMNEQYF
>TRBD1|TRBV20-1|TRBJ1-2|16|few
TGCAGTGCTATTCCGGGACAGGGGAATGATGCGGGTGGCTACACCTTC
CSAIPGQGNDAGGYTF
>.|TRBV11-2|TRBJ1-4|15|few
TGTGCCAGCAGTCTTACGGACGGATATAATGAAAAACTGTTTTTT
CASSLTDGYNEKLFF
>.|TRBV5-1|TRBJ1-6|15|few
TGCGCCAGCAGCTTGAGGGACACCCTGAATTCACCCCTCCACTTT
CASSLRDTLNSPLHF
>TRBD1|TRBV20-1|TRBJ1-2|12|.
TGCAGTGCCACCACAGGGGACTATGGCTACACCTTC
CSATTGDYGYTF
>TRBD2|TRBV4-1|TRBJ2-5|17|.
TGCGCCAGCAGCCCATTGTCTAGCGGGGGGCTCCAAGAGACCCAGTACTTC
CASSPLSSGGLQETQYF
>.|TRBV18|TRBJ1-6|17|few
TGTGCCAGCTCACCACGGGGGAACAGGGCCTATAATTCACCCCTCCACTTT
CASSPRGNRAYNSPLHF
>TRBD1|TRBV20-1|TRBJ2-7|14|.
TGCAGTGCAACAGGACAGGGGGCGACGAACGAGCAGTACTTC
CSATGQGATNEQYF
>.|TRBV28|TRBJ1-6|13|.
TGTGCCAGCAGTTTAAAAAGGAATTCACCCCTCCACTTT
CASSLKRNSPLHF
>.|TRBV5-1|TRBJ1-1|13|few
TGCGCCAGCAGCTTGGCAGGGGACACTGAAGCTTTCTTT
CASSLAGDTEAFF
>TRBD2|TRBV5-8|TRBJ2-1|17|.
TGTGCCAGCAGCCCGACTAGCGGGTATCCTCCCTACAATGAGCAGTTCTTC
CASSPTSGYPPYNEQFF
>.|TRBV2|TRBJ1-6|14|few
TGTGCCAGCAGTCAACAGAGCTATAATTCACCCCTCCACTTT
CASSQQSYNSPLHF
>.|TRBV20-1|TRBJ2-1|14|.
TGCAGTGCTAGATTTCCTGGGGGGCGCGATGAGCAGTTCTTC
CSARFPGGRDEQFF
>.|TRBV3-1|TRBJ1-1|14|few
TGTGCCAGCGGATTAGAGGGGGGAGGATCTGAAGCTTTCTTT
CASGLEGGGSEAFF
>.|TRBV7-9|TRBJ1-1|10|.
TGTGCCAGCAGCTTCACTGAAGCTTTCTTT
CASSFTEAFF
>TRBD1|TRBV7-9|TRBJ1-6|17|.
TGTGCCAGCACCTGGACAGGGACAAGTACCTATAATTCACCCCTCCACTTT
CASTWTGTSTYNSPLHF
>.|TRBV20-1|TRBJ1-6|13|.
TGCAGTGCTAGGCCCCTAGATAATTCACCCCTCCACTTT
CSARPLDNSPLHF
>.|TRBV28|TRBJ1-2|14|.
TGTGCCAGCAGTTTAGGCACGGGGTCCTATGGCTACACCTTC
CASSLGTGSYGYTF
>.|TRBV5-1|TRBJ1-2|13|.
TGCGCCAGCAGCCCGGGACTCGCCTATGGCTACACCTTC
CASSPGLAYGYTF
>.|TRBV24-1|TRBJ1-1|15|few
TGTGCCACCAGTGATCCTAAACTAGGGAATACTGAAGCTTTCTTT
CATSDPKLGNTEAFF
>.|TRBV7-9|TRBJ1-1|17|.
TGTGCCAGCAGCTTCGCTAAATTACCGGACTTGAACACTGAAGCTTTCTTT
CASSFAKLPDLNTEAFF
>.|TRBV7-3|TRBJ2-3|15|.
TGTGCCAGCAGCCAGGGGGGACAAAAACGAGATACGCAGTATTTT
CASSQGGQKRDTQYF
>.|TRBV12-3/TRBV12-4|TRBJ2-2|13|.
TGTGCCAGCACGTTGCGGGCCACCGGGGAGCTGTTTTTT
CASTLRATGELFF